This TCR beta chain was observed in a study of CD8+CD57+ T cells in acquired aplastic anemia. This clonotype occurred many times. For CDR3 and TCR beta VDJ profiling, genomic DNA was the template used. One entry per CDR3 protein results from TCRdb running MiXCR on the reads. The table has approximately 98,000 distinct CDR3 sequences, less than 65% seen once; the top ten hold approximately 32%. V shed 3 bases and J 2 bases; nucleotides not matched to a gene: 7. CDR3 length: 16 amino acids. Germline V gives CDR1 LNHDA, CDR2 SQIVND (reference sequence). V gene TRBV19 combines with J gene TRBJ1-2, with TRBD1 identical over 9 bases. Sequences were obtained from sorted CD4+, CD8+, or CD8+CD57+ T cells (not recorded which) from PBMCs. This receptor was identified in a human donor in good health, serving as a control. The CDR3 region is CASSMYPGQGNYGYTF. DNA for the CDR3: TGTGCCAGTAGTATGTATCCGGGACAGGGAAACTATGGCTACACCTTC.